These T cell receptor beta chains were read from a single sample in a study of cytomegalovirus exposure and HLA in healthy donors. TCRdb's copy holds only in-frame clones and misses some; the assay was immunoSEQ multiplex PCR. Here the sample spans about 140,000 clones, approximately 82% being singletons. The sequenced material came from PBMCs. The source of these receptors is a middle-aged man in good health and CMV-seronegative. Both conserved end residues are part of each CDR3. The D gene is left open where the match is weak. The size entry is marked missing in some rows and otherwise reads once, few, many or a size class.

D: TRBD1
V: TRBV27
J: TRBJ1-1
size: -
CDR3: CASSLAPGQRFKAFF
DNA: TGTGCCAGCAGTTTAGCCCCGGGACAGCGATTCAAAGCTTTCTTT

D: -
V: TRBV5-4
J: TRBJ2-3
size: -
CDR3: CASSGEVWADTQYF
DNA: TGTGCCAGCAGCGGCGAGGTCTGGGCAGATACGCAGTATTTT

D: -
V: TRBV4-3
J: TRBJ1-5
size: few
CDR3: CASSQGGGVEQPQHF
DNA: TGCGCCAGCAGCCAAGGTGGCGGGGTTGAGCAGCCCCAGCATTTT

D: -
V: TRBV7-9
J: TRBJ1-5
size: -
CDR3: CASSRGSNQPQHF
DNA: TGTGCCAGCAGTCGGGGATCCAATCAGCCCCAGCATTTT

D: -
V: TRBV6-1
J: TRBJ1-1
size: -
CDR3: CASSDNSLGEAFF
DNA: TGTGCCAGCAGTGATAACAGCCTTGGTGAAGCTTTCTTT

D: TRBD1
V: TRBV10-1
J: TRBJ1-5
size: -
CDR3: CASRDTGTGWGYSNQPQHF
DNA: TGCGCCAGCAGGGATACCGGGACAGGGTGGGGCTATAGCAATCAGCCCCAGCATTTT

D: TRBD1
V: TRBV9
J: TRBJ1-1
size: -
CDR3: CASSAQGAGTEAFF
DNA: TGTGCCAGCAGTGCCCAGGGGGCCGGCACTGAAGCTTTCTTT

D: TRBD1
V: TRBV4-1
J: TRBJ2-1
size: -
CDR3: CASSQSPGQGEDEQFF
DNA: TGCGCCAGCAGCCAGAGCCCCGGACAGGGGGAGGATGAGCAGTTCTTC

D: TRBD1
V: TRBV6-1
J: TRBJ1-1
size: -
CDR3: CASSAGTGNTEAFF
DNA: TGTGCCAGCAGTGCCGGGACAGGGAACACTGAAGCTTTCTTT

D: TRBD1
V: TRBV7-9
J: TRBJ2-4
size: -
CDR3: CASSLLLTGGMVNIQYF
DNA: TGTGCCAGCAGCTTACTTTTAACAGGGGGAATGGTAAACATTCAGTACTTC

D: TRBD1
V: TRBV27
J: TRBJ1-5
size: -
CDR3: CASSMDRAGNQPQHF
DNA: TGTGCCAGCAGTATGGACAGGGCGGGCAATCAGCCCCAGCATTTT

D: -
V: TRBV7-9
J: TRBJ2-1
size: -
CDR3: CASSQGHPNNEQFF
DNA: TGTGCCAGCAGCCAAGGACATCCTAACAATGAGCAGTTCTTC

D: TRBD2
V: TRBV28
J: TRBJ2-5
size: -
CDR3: CASRTSGAQETQYF
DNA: TGTGCCAGTCGGACTAGCGGGGCCCAAGAGACCCAGTACTTC

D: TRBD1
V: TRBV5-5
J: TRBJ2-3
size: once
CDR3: CASSPFYGTGDTDTQYF
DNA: TGTGCCAGCAGCCCCTTTTATGGGACAGGGGACACAGATACGCAGTATTTT

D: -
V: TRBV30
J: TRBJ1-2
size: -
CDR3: CAWSTGTLVNYGYTF
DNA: TGTGCCTGGAGTACTGGGACATTGGTTAACTATGGCTACACCTTC

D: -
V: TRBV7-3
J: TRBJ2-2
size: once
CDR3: CASSLQGLSGTGELFF
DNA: TGTGCCAGCAGCTTGCAGGGACTCTCGGGGACCGGGGAGCTGTTTTTT

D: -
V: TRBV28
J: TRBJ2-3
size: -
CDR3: CASSEPPWTVFTDTQYF
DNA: TGTGCCAGCAGTGAGCCTCCTTGGACAGTGTTCACAGATACGCAGTATTTT

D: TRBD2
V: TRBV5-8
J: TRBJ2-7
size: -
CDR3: CASSSPGLGIYEQYF
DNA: TGTGCCAGCAGTTCGCCGGGACTAGGAATCTACGAGCAGTACTTC

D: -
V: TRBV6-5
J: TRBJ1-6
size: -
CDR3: CASGGRVRSPLHF
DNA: TGTGCCAGCGGTGGCAGGGTAAGATCACCCCTCCACTTT

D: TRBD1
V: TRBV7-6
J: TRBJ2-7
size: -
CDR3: CASSWYRDRAREQYF
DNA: TGTGCCAGCAGCTGGTACCGGGACAGGGCGCGCGAGCAGTACTTC

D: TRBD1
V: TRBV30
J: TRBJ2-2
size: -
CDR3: CAWSAGQGTNTGELFF
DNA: TGTGCCTGGAGTGCTGGACAGGGCACCAACACCGGGGAGCTGTTTTTT

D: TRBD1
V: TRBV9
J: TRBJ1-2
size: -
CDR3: CASSVVGTGRGYGYTF
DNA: TGTGCCAGCAGCGTAGTAGGGACAGGGAGAGGCTATGGCTACACCTTC

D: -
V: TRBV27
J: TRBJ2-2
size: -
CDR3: CASYASDRPITGELFF
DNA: TGTGCCAGTTACGCTTCCGACAGGCCGATCACCGGGGAGCTGTTTTTT

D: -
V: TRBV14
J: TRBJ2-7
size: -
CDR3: CASSGQGTSYEQYF
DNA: TGTGCCAGCAGCGGGCAGGGGACCTCCTACGAGCAGTACTTC

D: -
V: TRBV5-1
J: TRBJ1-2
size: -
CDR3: CASSYTGRSGYTF
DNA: TGCGCCAGCAGCTACACAGGGAGAAGTGGCTACACCTTC

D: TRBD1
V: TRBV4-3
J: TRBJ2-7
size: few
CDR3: CASSQRRGWEQYF
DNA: TGCGCCAGCAGCCAGCGCAGGGGGTGGGAGCAGTACTTC

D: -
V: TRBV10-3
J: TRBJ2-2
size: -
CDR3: CAISDFLPGQTGELFF
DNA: TGTGCCATCAGTGATTTCCTACCGGGACAAACCGGGGAGCTGTTTTTT

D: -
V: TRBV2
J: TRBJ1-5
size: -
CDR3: CASTGYPGEPQHF
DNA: TGTGCCAGCACCGGCTACCCGGGAGAGCCCCAGCATTTT

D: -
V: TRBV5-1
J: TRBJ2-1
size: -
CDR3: CASSEGPQGGGNEQFF
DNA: TGCGCCAGCAGCGAGGGACCCCAGGGGGGAGGCAATGAGCAGTTCTTC

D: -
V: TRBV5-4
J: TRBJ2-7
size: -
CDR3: CASSMGLLSYEQYF
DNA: TGTGCCAGCAGCATGGGACTCCTATCCTACGAGCAGTACTTC

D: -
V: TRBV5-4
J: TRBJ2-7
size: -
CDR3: CASQGGSSYEQYF
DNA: TGTGCCAGCCAGGGAGGCAGCTCCTACGAGCAGTACTTC

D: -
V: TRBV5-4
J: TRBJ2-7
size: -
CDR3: CASSLAGGRQNEQYF
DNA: TGTGCCAGCAGCTTGGCCGGGGGTAGACAGAACGAGCAGTACTTC

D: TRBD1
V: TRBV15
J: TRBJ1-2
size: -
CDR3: CATSTIDRVGYTF
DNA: TGTGCCACCAGCACCATAGACAGGGTTGGCTACACCTTC

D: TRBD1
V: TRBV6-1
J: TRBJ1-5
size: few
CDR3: CASWVRGQGLQPQHF
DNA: TGTGCCAGTTGGGTTAGGGGACAGGGGCTTCAGCCCCAGCATTTT

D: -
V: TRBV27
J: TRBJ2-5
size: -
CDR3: CASKGQWGGPLTQETQYF
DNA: TGTGCCAGCAAGGGGCAGTGGGGGGGCCCCTTGACCCAAGAGACCCAGTACTTC

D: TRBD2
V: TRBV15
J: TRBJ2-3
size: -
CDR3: CATSMRLAGGTDTQYF
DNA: TGTGCCACCAGCATGAGACTAGCGGGGGGCACAGATACGCAGTATTTT

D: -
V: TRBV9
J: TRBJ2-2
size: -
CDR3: CASSQVGGSHTGELFF
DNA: TGTGCCAGCAGCCAAGTAGGTGGGAGCCACACCGGGGAGCTGTTTTTT

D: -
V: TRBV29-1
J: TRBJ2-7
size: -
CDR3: CSVDPTGFSYEQYF
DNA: TGCAGCGTTGACCCGACAGGTTTCTCCTACGAGCAGTACTTC

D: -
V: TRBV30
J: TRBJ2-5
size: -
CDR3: CAWRITEYQETQYF
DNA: TGTGCCTGGAGGATCACTGAGTACCAAGAGACCCAGTACTTC

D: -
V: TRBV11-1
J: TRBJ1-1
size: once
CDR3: CASSLISVRSTMNTEAFF
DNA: TGTGCCAGCAGCTTAATTAGTGTACGAAGTACGATGAACACTGAAGCTTTCTTT

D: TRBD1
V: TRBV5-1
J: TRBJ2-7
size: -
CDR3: CASSLWQGAYEQYF
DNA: TGCGCCAGCAGCTTGTGGCAGGGGGCTTACGAGCAGTACTTC

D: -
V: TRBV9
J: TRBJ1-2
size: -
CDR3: CASSPRGALGLYGYTF
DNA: TGTGCCAGCAGCCCACGGGGGGCGCTTGGTCTCTATGGCTACACCTTC

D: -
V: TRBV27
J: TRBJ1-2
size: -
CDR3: CASSSWAQGGYTF
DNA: TGTGCCAGCAGTTCATGGGCACAGGGTGGCTACACCTTC

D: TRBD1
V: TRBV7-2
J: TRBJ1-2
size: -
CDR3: CASSSDRGTYGYTF
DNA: TGTGCCAGCAGCTCCGACAGGGGGACCTATGGCTACACCTTC

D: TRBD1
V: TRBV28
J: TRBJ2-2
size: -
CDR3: CASSLYTGGNTGELFF
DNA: TGTGCCAGCAGTTTATACACAGGGGGCAACACCGGGGAGCTGTTTTTT

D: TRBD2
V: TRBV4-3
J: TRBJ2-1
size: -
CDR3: CASSQIPGLPPNEQFF
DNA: TGCGCCAGCAGCCAAATTCCGGGACTACCCCCAAATGAGCAGTTCTTC

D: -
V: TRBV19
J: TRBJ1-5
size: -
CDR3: CASTPYSNQPQHF
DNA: TGTGCCAGTACCCCTTATAGCAATCAGCCCCAGCATTTT

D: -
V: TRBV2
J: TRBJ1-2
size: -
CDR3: CASSQDTGGFYGYTF
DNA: TGTGCCAGCTCCCAGGACACGGGGGGTTTCTATGGCTACACCTTC

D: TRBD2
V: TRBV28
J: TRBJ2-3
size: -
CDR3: CASNWLAGGTDTQYF
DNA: TGTGCCAGCAATTGGCTAGCGGGGGGCACAGATACGCAGTATTTT

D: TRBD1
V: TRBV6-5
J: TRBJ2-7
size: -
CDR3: CASRNKGGLAYEQYF
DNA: TGTGCCAGCAGAAACAAAGGGGGCTTGGCCTACGAGCAGTACTTC

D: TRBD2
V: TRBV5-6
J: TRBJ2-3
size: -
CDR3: CASIWGGGGGDTQYF
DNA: TGTGCCAGCATCTGGGGCGGGGGTGGGGGAGATACGCAGTATTTT

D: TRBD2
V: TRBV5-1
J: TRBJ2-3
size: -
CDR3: CASTEPGLGTDTQYF
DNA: TGCGCCAGCACCGAACCGGGACTAGGCACAGATACGCAGTATTTT

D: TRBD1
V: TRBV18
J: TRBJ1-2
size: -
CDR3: CASSPPGGVYGYTF
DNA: TGTGCCAGCTCACCCCCAGGGGGCGTCTATGGCTACACCTTC

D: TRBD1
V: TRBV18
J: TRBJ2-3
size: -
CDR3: CASSSGTGGDTQYF
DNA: TGTGCCAGCTCTTCAGGGACAGGGGGTGATACGCAGTATTTT

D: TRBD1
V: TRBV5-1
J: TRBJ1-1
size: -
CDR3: CASSLGLTGVNTEAFF
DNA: TGCGCCAGCAGCTTGGGGTTGACAGGGGTGAACACTGAAGCTTTCTTT

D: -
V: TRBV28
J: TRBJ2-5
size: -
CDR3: CASSLLRGQETQYF
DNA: TGTGCCAGCAGTTTACTGCGGGGACAAGAGACCCAGTACTTC

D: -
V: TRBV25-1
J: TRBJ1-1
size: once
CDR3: CASSAQTNMNTKAFF
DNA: TGTGCCAGCAGTGCACAGACTAACATGAACACTAAAGCTTTCTTT